A single sample gave rise to the 18 T cell receptor beta chains below, sequenced in a study of monozygotic twins with inflammatory bowel disease. TCRdb reprocessed the 5' RACE reads and stores each CDR3 protein as one record, lacking DNA. Its table lists over 150,000 distinct CDR3 sequences. The sequenced sample was blood. The receptors come from a human donor with ulcerative colitis or Crohn's disease, or a healthy co-twin of an affected twin (not recorded which).

This chain uses TRBV7-8 with TRBJ2-5; checking the TCRdb D call of TRBD2 is not possible without DNA. Germline lookup yields CDR1 SGHVS and CDR2 FQNEAQ. The CDR3 consists of 16 residues. This CDR3 reads CASSLVWRGGGETQYF.

The gene calls are TRBV12-3 or TRBV12-4 and TRBJ2-3; the D gene TCRdb calls, TRBD2, cannot be checked with no DNA. This CDR3 comprises 14 residues. This chain's CDR3 is CASSLSGGTDTQYF.

The V call is TRBV3-1, the J call TRBJ2-7. Germline CDR1 reads LGHDT; CDR2 reads YNNKEL (reference sequence). The CDR3 loop spans 12 amino acids. CDR3 sequence reads: CASSHLNYEQYF.

The chain has TRBV7-2 and TRBJ2-1. The CDR3 runs to 12 residues. Germline assignment: CDR1 SGHTA and CDR2 FQGNSA. CDR3 amino acids: CASSPTNNEQFF.

The chain combines TRBV7-2 with TRBJ1-1. The CDR3 runs 14 residues. CDR1 is SGHTA, CDR2 FQGNSA, per germline. The chain's CDR3 is CASSFGTGGTEAFF.

The chain joins TRBV7-8 to TRBJ1-1. This CDR3 comprises 15 residues. CDR1 SGHVS and CDR2 FQNEAQ come from the germline V gene. The CDR3 loop is CASSLEQGANTEAFF.

The V and J genes are TRBV20-1 and TRBJ2-3. Germline V gene data show CDR1 as DFQATT and CDR2 as SNEGSKA (reference sequence). The CDR3 spans 13 residues. CDR3: CSARDVSTDTQYF.

This chain links TRBV5-5 with TRBJ2-1; TCRdb's D call of TRBD1 is untestable without DNA. From germline, CDR1 is SGHKS and CDR2 YYEKEE (reference sequence). The length of the CDR3 is 15 residues. CDR3 sequence: CASSLEPQEYNEQFF.

Here the CDR3 reads CASSRIGDTQYF. This chain uses TRBV5-6 with TRBJ2-3. The CDR3 loop spans 12 amino acids. Germline V gene data show CDR1 as SGHDT and CDR2 as YYEEEE.

The CDR3 reads CSARLPLDYNEQFF. The chain couples TRBV20-1 to TRBJ2-1. The CDR3 runs 14 residues. The germline V gene encodes CDR1 DFQATT and CDR2 SNEGSKA (reference sequence).

The rearrangement joins TRBV28 to TRBJ2-7. The CDR3 has 13 residues. Germline V gene lookup returns CDR1 MDHEN and CDR2 SYDVKM. CDR3 amino acids: CASSLAVSYEQYF. Filled out from reference TRBV28 and TRBJ2-7, the complete variable domain reads DVKVTQSSRYLVKRTGEKVFLECVQDMDHENMFWYRQDPGLGLRLIYFSYDVKMKEKGDIPEGYSVSREKKERFSLILESASTNQTSMYLCASSLAVSYEQYFGPGTRLTVT.

The chain carries TRBV20-1 and TRBJ1-4. The CDR3 is 11 amino acids. Germline CDR1 and CDR2: DFQATT and SNEGSKA (reference sequence). The CDR3 loop reads CSARSNEKLFF.

The chain links TRBV28 to TRBJ1-1; TCRdb returns TRBD1, unconfirmable since there is no DNA. Germline V gene lookup returns CDR1 MDHEN and CDR2 SYDVKM. This CDR3 comprises 16 residues. CDR3 loop: CASRHTGGTVDTEAFF.

The chain links TRBV5-1 to TRBJ1-1; TCRdb designates TRBD1, a call that cannot be tested without DNA. The CDR3 is made up of 14 amino acids. The germline gives CDR1 SGHRS, CDR2 YFSETQ. The CDR3 is CASMPGTGGTEAFF.

The chain links TRBV7-8 to TRBJ1-5. The CDR3 is made up of 19 amino acids. The germline CDR1 and CDR2 sequences are SGHVS and FQNEAQ. CDR3 amino acids: CASSLSLAGSYYSNQPQHF.

V is TRBV4-3 and J is TRBJ1-6. The CDR3 is made up of 15 amino acids. Per germline, CDR1 LGHNA and CDR2 YSLEER. The CDR3 reads CASSQGRSYNSPLHF.

The V and J genes are TRBV12-3 or TRBV12-4 and TRBJ2-7; TCRdb selects TRBD1, and the lack of DNA leaves this call unchecked. There are 18 residues in the CDR3. The CDR3 loop is CASSLERSGQLFSYEQYF.

V gene TRBV7-9 combines with J gene TRBJ2-3; the D gene TCRdb calls, TRBD1, cannot be checked with no DNA. Per the germline V gene, CDR1 is SEHNR and CDR2 is FQNEAQ (reference sequence). The CDR3 has 13 residues. CDR3: CASSPDRPNTQYF.